These 3 T cell receptor beta chains were all obtained from the same sample, sequenced in a study of cytomegalovirus exposure and HLA in healthy donors. Primers: 60 Vbeta forward and 13 Jbeta reverse. TCRdb's table, derived via immunoSEQ multiplex PCR, lists solely in-frame clones and lacks some. Altogether 160,000 or so clones are present, approximately 80% being singletons, with the ten largest covering 1.5% to 2.5%. The sequencing input was PBMCs. These TCRs come from a man between 18 and 35 years old in good health and CMV-seronegative.

The chain carries TRBV5-1 and TRBJ1-1, with D uncertain. This CDR3 is 13 amino acids long. The germline V and J ends were trimmed by 4 bases and 2 bases, with 9 bases remaining between them. Germline CDR1 SGHRS, CDR2 YFSETQ. The CDR3 loop is CASSPSGNTEAFF. DNA for the CDR3: TGCGCCAGCAGCCCTTCGGGAAACACTGAAGCTTTCTTT.

V is TRBV5-1 and J is TRBJ2-7, with D possibly being TRBD1 (6 bases). The V end was cut by 1 base, the J end by 2 bases, with 19 bases between. CDR3 length: 17 amino acids. Germline V gene lookup returns CDR1 SGHRS and CDR2 YFSETQ. The CDR3 sequence: CASSLSDRNPIAYEQYF. The CDR3 DNA reads as TGCGCCAGCAGCTTGTCCGACAGGAATCCGATAGCCTACGAGCAGTACTTC. The full variable domain, in which reference TRBV5-1 and TRBJ2-7 provide the parts outside the CDR3, is KAGVTQTPRYLIKTRGQQVTLSCSPISGHRSVSWYQQTPGQGLQFLFEYFSETQRNKGNFPGRFSGRQFSNSRSEMNVSTLELGDSALYLCASSLSDRNPIAYEQYFGPGTRLTVT.

This clone was observed a few times. The V call is TRBV5-6, the J call TRBJ1-1; D is uncertain. Looked up from germline, CDR1 is SGHDT and CDR2 is YYEEEE. The CDR3 extends over 10 amino acids. Trimming took 1 base from V and 11 from J, leaving 6 bases between them. This CDR3 reads CASSLTGAFF. The CDR3 DNA sequence: TGTGCCAGCAGCTTGACGGGGGCTTTCTTT.